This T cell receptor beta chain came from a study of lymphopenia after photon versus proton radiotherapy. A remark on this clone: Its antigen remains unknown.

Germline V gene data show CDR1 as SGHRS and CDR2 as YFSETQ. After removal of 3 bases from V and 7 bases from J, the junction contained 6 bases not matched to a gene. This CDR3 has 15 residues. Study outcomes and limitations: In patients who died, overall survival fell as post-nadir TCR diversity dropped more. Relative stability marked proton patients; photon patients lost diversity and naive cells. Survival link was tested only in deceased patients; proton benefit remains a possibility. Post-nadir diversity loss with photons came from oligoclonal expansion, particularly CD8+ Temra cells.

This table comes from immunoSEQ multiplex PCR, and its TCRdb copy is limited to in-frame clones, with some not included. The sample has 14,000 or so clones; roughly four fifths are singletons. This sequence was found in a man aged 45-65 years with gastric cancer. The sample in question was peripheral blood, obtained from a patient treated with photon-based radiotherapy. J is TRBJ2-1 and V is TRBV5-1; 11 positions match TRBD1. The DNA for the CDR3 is TGCGCCAGCAGCTCCCGGGACAGGGGGAGGAATGAGCAGTTCTTC. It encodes CASSSRDRGRNEQFF.